These 2 T cell receptor beta chains came from one sample sequenced in a study of T cells in Graves' hyperthyroidism and ophthalmopathy (dated by TCRdb to the late 2010s). Library generation was performed with multiplex PCR. This sample was sequenced with an Illumina HiSeq 2000. Amplification of TCR beta CDR3 regions was carried out from RNA transcripts. The TCR CDR3 was subjected to a first round of RT-PCR using the HTBI primer set and the Qiagen OneStep RT-PCR kit. In TCRdb, the public reads were trimmed at Q25 with fastp and aligned with MiXCR, with productive beta chains retained. Each CDR3 protein appears once, grouped with its most common genes and DNA. Across this sample there are more than 550,000 distinct CDR3 sequences, with about 18% seen only once. The ten biggest clones cover less than 20% of the sample. Source material: blood. These TCRs come from a man aged 50-60 years with Graves' hyperthyroidism.

This clonotype showed up just a few times. The chain couples TRBV15 to TRBJ2-7; TRBD2 might be the D (7 bases). Trimming pared 0 bases from V and 3 bases from J, leaving 12 bases between. This CDR3 contains 15 residues. CDR1 is LNHNV, CDR2 YYDKDF, per germline (reference sequence). CDR3 DNA sequence: TGTGCCACCAGCAGAGATAGGGGGGGGGGCTACGAGCAGTACTTC. Translating it yields CATSRDRGGGYEQYF.

This clonotype was seen repeatedly, ten times or more. This chain joins TRBV7-2 and TRBJ2-7, with 8 bases lining up with TRBD2. CDR1 is SGHTA, CDR2 FQGNSA, per germline. The CDR3 has 14 residues. The V segment lost 4 bases and the J segment 6 bases; nucleotides outside the gene matches: 8. CDR3 in amino acids: CASSSTGGPREQYF. The DNA of the CDR3 is TGTGCCAGCAGCTCCACGGGAGGGCCACGCGAGCAGTACTTC.